This TCR beta chain is drawn from a study of T-cell memory formation after mild COVID-19. Study information: Largely donor-specific sequence clusters came from two donors.

This clonotype was counted between two and nine times. TCRdb called the 5' RACE reads again in MiXCR, with one record for every CDR3 protein. The sample has approximately 440,000 distinct CDR3 sequences, about 20% seen once. Germline values: CDR1 KGHDR, CDR2 SFDVKD. This CDR3 comprises 12 residues. Trimming pared 9 bases from V and 2 bases from J, leaving 10 bases between. The receptor's source is an adult woman who had mild COVID-19 (a few samples of this study predate the infection). Cell type and time point are not known. The chain is built from TRBV24-1 and TRBJ2-7; D is possibly TRBD1 or TRBD2 (6 bases each). Sample: PBMCs or a T cell subset sorted from them (not recorded which). The CDR3 sequence: CATAGTTYEQYF. CDR3 sequence (DNA): TGTGCCACCGCGGGGACAACCTACGAGCAGTACTTC.